These T cell receptor beta chains were read from a single sample in a study of blood T cell repertoires in COVID-19. The table came from immunoSEQ multiplex PCR; TCRdb's copy has only in-frame clones and leaves some out. There are some 150,000 clones in the sample; more than 75% occur only once, and roughly 4.9% lies in the top ten. The sequenced material came from peripheral blood. These receptor sequences come from a woman between 70 and 85 years old with COVID-19, enrolled during active disease. Each CDR3 is given with its conserved first and last residue. Fields, in order: V gene, J gene, CDR3 protein.

>TRBV18|TRBJ1-5
CASSPKENQPQHF
>TRBV19|TRBJ2-7
CASSIAGTGDEQYF
>TRBV5-4|TRBJ1-1
CASSVRAGGNTEAFF
>TRBV5-6|TRBJ1-2
CASSSTVASGYTF
>TRBV5-6|TRBJ2-2
CASSFPTGGANGELFF
>TRBV5-6|TRBJ1-2
CASSSWTGGGYGYTF
>TRBV30|TRBJ1-2
CAWTQGYYGYTF
>TRBV12-3/TRBV12-4|TRBJ1-1
CASRHTPNTEAFF
>TRBV9|TRBJ2-1
CASSVATGGYEQFF
>TRBV7-9|TRBJ2-1
CASSPTFGEAYNEQFF
>TRBV3-1/TRBV3-2|TRBJ1-2
CASSQVLASNYGYTF
>TRBV6-2/TRBV6-3|TRBJ1-6
CASSYDRGPTGYSPLHF
>TRBV11-2|TRBJ1-1
CASSLAVRGTEAFF
>TRBV29-1|TRBJ2-2
CSVERAPTGTGELFF
>TRBV10-1|TRBJ2-3
CASSEPTSAGTDTQYF
>TRBV2|TRBJ1-4
CASSAQGATNEKLFF
>TRBV5-5|TRBJ1-1
CASSWRQGAGNTEAFF
>TRBV7-2|TRBJ2-7
CASSTSGTSYEQYF
>TRBV5-4|TRBJ1-1
CASSSGKNTEAFF
>TRBV7-6|TRBJ2-7
CASSSEGTGIRAYEQYF
>TRBV5-4|TRBJ1-4
CASSPSGLNEKLFF
>TRBV9|TRBJ1-3
CASSVAVGPSPGNTIYF
>TRBV2|TRBJ1-5
CASSPRSAPQHF
>TRBV19|TRBJ2-7
CASSIFAGEQYF
>TRBV14|TRBJ2-3
CASSQDTSTQYF
>TRBV28|TRBJ2-7
CASSPYRGFSYEQYF
>TRBV2|TRBJ2-1
CASRDISGGGYNEQFF
>TRBV12-1|TRBJ2-2
CASRQGRRPGELFF
>TRBV28|TRBJ1-1
CASSSGGRGRVTTEAFF
>TRBV4-1|TRBJ1-5
CASSSTRAGGGQPQHF
>TRBV7-2|TRBJ1-2
CASSPSRGIARGYTF